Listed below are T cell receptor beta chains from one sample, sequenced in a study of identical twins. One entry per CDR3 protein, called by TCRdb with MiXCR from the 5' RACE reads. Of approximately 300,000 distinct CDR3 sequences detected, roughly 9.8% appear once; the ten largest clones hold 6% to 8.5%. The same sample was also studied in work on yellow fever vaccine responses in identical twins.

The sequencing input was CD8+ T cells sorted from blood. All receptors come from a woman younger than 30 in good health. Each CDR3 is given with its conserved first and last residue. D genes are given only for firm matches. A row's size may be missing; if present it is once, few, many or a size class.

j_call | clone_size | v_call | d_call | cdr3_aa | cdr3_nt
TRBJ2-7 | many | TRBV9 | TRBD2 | CASSPLSGSEQYF | TGTGCCAGCAGCCCACTCAGCGGGAGCGAGCAGTACTTC
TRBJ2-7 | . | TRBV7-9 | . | CASSSVYSYEQYF | TGTGCCAGCAGCTCCGTTTACTCCTACGAGCAGTACTTC
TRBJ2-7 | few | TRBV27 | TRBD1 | CASTPGTGSYEQYF | TGTGCCAGTACCCCCGGGACAGGGTCCTACGAGCAGTACTTC
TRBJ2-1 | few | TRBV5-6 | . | CASSYRQEPNNEQFF | TGTGCCAGCAGCTACCGACAGGAGCCAAACAATGAGCAGTTCTTC
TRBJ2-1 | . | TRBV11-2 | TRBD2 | CASSQTGGAKNNEQFF | TGTGCCAGCAGCCAGACCGGGGGGGCAAAGAACAATGAGCAGTTCTTC
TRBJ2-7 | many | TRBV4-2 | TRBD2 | CASSQVGGGSHEQYF | TGTGCCAGCAGCCAAGTCGGGGGGGGCAGCCACGAGCAGTACTTC
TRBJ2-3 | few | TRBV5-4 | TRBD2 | CASSYSGEITDTQYF | TGTGCCAGCAGCTACAGCGGGGAGATCACAGATACGCAGTATTTT
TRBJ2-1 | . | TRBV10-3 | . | CAISEGFGLAGGNEQFF | TGTGCCATCAGTGAGGGTTTCGGGCTGGCCGGAGGGAATGAGCAGTTCTTC
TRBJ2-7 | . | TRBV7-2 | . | CASSLSSRTYEQYF | TGTGCCAGCAGCTTATCGTCCAGAACCTACGAGCAGTACTTC
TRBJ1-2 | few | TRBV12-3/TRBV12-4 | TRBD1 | CASSSGQVDYGYTF | TGTGCCAGCAGCTCAGGACAGGTCGACTATGGCTACACCTTC
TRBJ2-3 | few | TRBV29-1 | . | CSAPPDRSTDTQYF | TGCAGCGCTCCCCCGGACAGAAGCACAGATACGCAGTATTTT
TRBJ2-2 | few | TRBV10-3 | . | CAIPGPLTGELFF | TGTGCCATCCCCGGGCCCCTCACCGGGGAGCTGTTTTTT
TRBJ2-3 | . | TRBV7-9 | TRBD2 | CASSEAGTSYSDTQYF | TGTGCCAGCAGCGAAGCGGGGACTAGCTACTCAGATACGCAGTATTTT
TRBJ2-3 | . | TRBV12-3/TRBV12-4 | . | CASSPGLTSTDTQYF | TGTGCCAGCAGTCCCGGACTGACTAGCACAGATACGCAGTATTTT
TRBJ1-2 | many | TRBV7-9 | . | CASSFTGNYGYTF | TGTGCCAGCAGCTTTACGGGAAACTATGGCTACACCTTC
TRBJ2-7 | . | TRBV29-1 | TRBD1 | CSVVGQGPEQYF | TGCAGCGTTGTGGGACAGGGGCCCGAGCAGTACTTC